These T cell receptor beta chains were read from a single sample in a study of Graves' ophthalmopathy and Graves' hyperthyroidism. MiXCR, applied by TCRdb to the multiplex PCR reads, yields one record per CDR3 protein. The sample shows approximately 1.2 million distinct CDR3 sequences, 36% of them seen only once. Sequenced sample: peripheral blood or thyroid tissue (not recorded which). The source of these receptors is an adult man with Graves' hyperthyroidism. Both conserved end residues are part of each CDR3. D genes are given only for firm matches. Clone size is not always given. Where it is, it says once, few, many or a class for expanded clones.

D gene	clone size	J gene	V gene	CDR3 DNA	CDR3 protein
-	-	TRBJ1-1	TRBV29-1	TGCAGCGTTCTCAAGCGAGGGAACACTGAAGCTTTCTTT	CSVLKRGNTEAFF
-	few	TRBJ2-2	TRBV5-4	TGTGCCAGCAGCTTTCGCAGGGGAGGCACCGGGGAGCTGTTTTTT	CASSFRRGGTGELFF
-	-	TRBJ2-7	TRBV6-5	TGTGCCAGCAGGATCCATCGAGGGCAAAAGTACGAGCAGTACTTC	CASRIHRGQKYEQYF
-	many	TRBJ1-2	TRBV20-1	TGCAGTGCTGGACTATTAGGGGATGGCTACACCTTC	CSAGLLGDGYTF
TRBD1	-	TRBJ1-1	TRBV5-1	TGCGCCAGTGGGACAGCTGACACTGAAGCTTTCTTT	CASGTADTEAFF
TRBD1	-	TRBJ1-4	TRBV10-3	TGTGCCATCAGTGAGTTGGCGGGACAGGCCATCAATGAAAAACTGTTTTTT	CAISELAGQAINEKLFF
-	many	TRBJ1-2	TRBV2	TGTGCCAGCAGTTCGGAGGACAGCTATGGCTACACCTTC	CASSSEDSYGYTF
-	-	TRBJ2-5	TRBV6-1	TGTGCCAGCAGCCCCGTGTTGAAGACAGCGCAATCGCTTAGGGGGACCCAGTACTTC	CASSPVLKTAQSLRGTQYF
-	many	TRBJ1-2	TRBV29-1	TGCAGCGTTGATCGGTCGGGAGACGGCGACGGCTACACCTTC	CSVDRSGDGDGYTF
-	many	TRBJ2-5	TRBV7-2	TGTGCCAGCAGCTTCGACCGGGGCATAGAGACCCAGTACTTC	CASSFDRGIETQYF
-	-	TRBJ2-4	TRBV20-1	TGCAGTGCGGTAGGGGCGAACATTCAGTACTTC	CSAVGANIQYF
-	many	TRBJ2-7	TRBV12-3/TRBV12-4	TGTGCCAGCAGCTTAGGGATTTCCTACGAGCAGTACTTC	CASSLGISYEQYF
-	many	TRBJ1-1	TRBV6-6	TGTGCCAGCAGTGACACAGGGAGGGCCACTGAAGCTTTCTTT	CASSDTGRATEAFF
TRBD2	few	TRBJ2-2	TRBV6-5	TGTGCCAGCAGTTACTCGACTAGCGGGAGGGCCGGGGAGCTGTTTTTT	CASSYSTSGRAGELFF
-	-	TRBJ1-2	TRBV10-3	TGTGCCAGCAGTCACCCCGACATCCACCATGGCTACACCTTC	CASSHPDIHHGYTF
-	-	TRBJ1-2	TRBV20-1	TGCAGTGCTAGTAGGGCAGGAGCCAACTATGGCTACACCTTC	CSASRAGANYGYTF